This T cell receptor (beta chain) emerged from a study of tumor and adjacent non-tumor tissue in lung cancer. The template was RNA from unsorted bulk tissue. V shed 3 bases and J shed 5 bases, with 10 bases lying between them. The CDR3 has 13 residues. Germline V CDR1 and CDR2: DFQATT, SNEGSKA (reference sequence). TCRbeta libraries were built with three rounds of nested PCR, modified from ARM-PCR. TCRdb used MiXCR to reprocess the multiplex PCR reads, holding one entry per CDR3 protein. The sample comprises under 250,000 distinct CDR3 sequences, less than 80% of which are singletons, and less than 25% rests with the top ten. On this clonotype: Antigen: not known. This sequence may be a read error, since a much larger clone differs from it by one base.

General study points: Top 100 clones took a larger repertoire share in normal lung. Compared with tumor, normal lung showed significantly lower TCR diversity.

This TCR was recovered from a man in his sixties with non-small cell lung cancer. Source material: lung tumor tissue. The chain recombines TRBV20-1 with TRBJ1-4; D ambiguous. CDR3 nucleotide sequence: TGCAGTGCTAGCAGTGCGAAGAATGAAAAACTGTTTTTT. Residues: CSASSAKNEKLFF.